This T cell receptor (beta chain) comes out of a study of regulatory T cells in long-lasting Graves disease (dated by TCRdb to the early 2020s). Turning to the overall study: Patients with newly diagnosed Graves' disease had been on antithyroid drugs for under 3 months. Peripheral blood TCR sequencing and RNA sequencing compared persistent Graves' disease patients with newly diagnosed Graves' disease patients. The study took place in China and was registered as a clinical trial. A total of 33 samples underwent TCR sequencing: about 13 from persistent and around 20 from newly diagnosed Graves' disease patients. Broader findings and caveats from the paper: Patients with persistent disease shared more public clonotypes (about 2,900) than newly diagnosed patients did (nearly 1,000). The study examined only peripheral blood because the primary lesion, thyroid tissue, could not be accessed. As a limitation, the authors acknowledged that the small sample size may reduce accuracy. Only the TCR beta chain was sequenced and analyzed. TRBV28, TRBJ1-2 and TRBJ2-5 were preferentially used in persistent disease, while TRBV20-1 and TRBJ2-1 were favored in newly diagnosed disease. Compared with newly diagnosed patients, persistent Graves' disease patients had lower TCR Shannon entropy and fewer highly expanded clones, which suggests clonal expansion.

The germline V gene (reference sequence) supplies CDR1 LGHDT and CDR2 YNNKEL. The germline ends are 8 bases apart after V is trimmed by 4 bases and J by 0 bases. Inclusive of the bounding cysteine and phenylalanine, the CDR3 is 14 residues long. Only the CDR3 portion is preserved as DNA: 42 bases, with reading frame beginning at the first base. According to the study, the label for this sample's time point signals: newly diagnosed GD, antithyroid drugs for less than 3 months. For both TCR sequencing and RNA sequencing, RNA was extracted from PBMCs in TRIzol. The diagnosis of Graves' disease followed American Thyroid Association guidelines. The patients came from an endocrinology department in Xi'an, China. Each patient gave roughly 8.4 milliliters of peripheral blood, collected in an EDTA anticoagulant tube. Ficoll Paque Plus density gradient separation was used to isolate PBMCs, and no additional T cell sorting was done. An Agilent 2100 Bioanalyzer and agarose gel were used to check RNA quality, and a NanoDrop 2000 was used to measure RNA concentration.

Library generation was performed with multiplex PCR. Sequencing was carried out with an Illumina HiSeq 4000. CDR3 regions were amplified by Arm-PCR with iRepertoire HTBI primers to construct TCR beta libraries. PCR products were gel purified before sequencing. In the paper's pipeline: Gene usage analysis of CDR3 amino acid clonotypes used the 60 to 80 TRBV and some 13 TRBJ segments found across samples. COPE and FqMerger were used to merge filtered high-quality paired reads into contigs. BLAST was used to align contigs to the IMGT TRBV, TRBD and TRBJ reference genes, and CDR3 was defined following IMGT. Highly expanded clones were defined as clonotypes with a frequency above 0.1%. Repertoire diversity was measured by Shannon entropy, and V-J evenness by the Gini coefficient. A clonotype found in more than one individual was treated as public. The public reads were reprocessed in TCRdb via fastp at Q25 and MiXCR, keeping in-frame beta chains. Entries that share a CDR3 protein sequence are merged under the most common genes and DNA. Clone size and V and J calls follow TCRdb, not the original study. The sample table holds approximately 540,000 distinct CDR3 sequences, of which more than 10% were seen once. Over 7% of the sample is held by the ten biggest clonotypes.

The table lists this clonotype with many counts. Its binding antigen is unknown. Base-call qualities are not available, and no considerably larger clone is one nucleotide away. These sequences were also reported in another study, on T cells in Graves' hyperthyroidism and ophthalmopathy. The second study reports: Graves' hyperthyroidism was defined as stable when no progression to ophthalmopathy occurred over 18 months of follow-up. Hyperthyroidism patients were newly diagnosed, had a disease duration of under 2 months, and were aged 18 to 65 years. Patients with uncontrolled infections, other autoimmune diseases, pregnancy or lactation were excluded. Diagnoses were established on the basis of clinical symptoms, serum thyroxine and TRAb, thyroid ultrasound, and orbital computed tomography. The first round of RT-PCR for the TCR CDR3 was performed with the HTBI primer set and the Qiagen OneStep RT-PCR kit. Most expanded thyroid clonotypes (frequency above 0.001) were also found in blood, which suggests that blood repertoires may mirror thyroid immune responses. A 13 V-J signature model separated ophthalmopathy from stable hyperthyroidism, with around 88% sensitivity and about 81% specificity in cross-validation and 80%/75% in testing. In validation, progression to ophthalmopathy was predicted by the model with roughly 71% sensitivity and about 72% specificity, a median of around 6.5 months before onset. A discovery cohort of about 95 patients, approximately 45 with Graves' ophthalmopathy and 55 to 60 with stable Graves' hyperthyroidism, was used to find distinguishing TCR V-J signatures. Prospective prediction of ophthalmopathy was tested in an independent validation cohort consisting of some 19 hyperthyroidism patients and around 17 patients who later progressed to ophthalmopathy. The 100 discovery patients were randomly split 7:3 into training and test sets. Thyroid tissue and blood T-cell repertoires from about six Graves' hyperthyroidism patients were also compared in the study. After sampling, hyperthyroidism patients received methimazole starting at 30 mg daily, and ophthalmopathy patients received high-dose intravenous methylprednisolone. A second multiplex PCR round built the libraries, followed by size selection and purification. Sequencing of the libraries was done on an Illumina HiSeq2000 using paired-end 100 bp reads. SOAPnuke was used to process the raw data, removing reads that contained adapters or uncalled bases, had a mean Phred below 15, or lacked an exact match to the constant primer or identifier. COPE v1.2.5 was used to merge high-quality paired reads, and clonotypes were defined as unique nucleotide sequences. Clonotypes were aligned to IMGT TRBV, TRBD and TRBJ reference segments using MiTCR v1.1. Only V-J combinations with frequency above 0.0001, covering 99% to 99.2% of repertoires, were analysed. A TCS score was defined as the ratio of F50 (clonal expansion) to E x V (chaos), with BLOSUM62-based TCRdist applied between CDR3 peptides within each V-J. Welch's t-statistics and random forest reduced around 520 V-J features to roughly 13, which were used in a naive Bayes classifier (R e1071). No statistical method was used to set the sample size in advance, and investigators knew the group allocation. The paper reports TCR Vbeta CDR3 sequencing of approximately 140 peripheral blood samples: around 45 ophthalmopathy, under 80 hyperthyroidism and around 17 progressor patients.

The sequence joins TRBV3-1 to TRBJ2-3; no confident D gene assignment can be made. The TCR sequence derives from a woman in her thirties with Graves disease. Donor details come from another sample of the same person, matched by shared clones. The sample consisted of peripheral blood mononuclear cells (PBMCs), taken at new diagnosis, from a patient treated with antithyroid drugs. The CDR3 amino acid sequence is: CASSPVASTDTQYF. The DNA is TGTGCCAGCAGCCCCGTCGCCAGCACAGATACGCAGTATTTT.